This entry lists 4 T cell receptor beta chains sequenced from one sample in a study of blood T cell repertoires in COVID-19. Repertoires were generated with immunoSEQ multiplex PCR, while TCRdb's copy carries only in-frame clones and drops some. The table includes around 140,000 clones, more than 80% detected once. Sequencing was carried out using peripheral blood. These receptor sequences come from a human donor in a cohort sampled during active COVID-19.

In its sample, this clone was seen once. The rearrangement uses TRBV3-1 (or the pseudogene TRBV3-2) and TRBJ2-7; 9 bases map to TRBD1. Germline trimming cut 3 bases from V and 6 bases from J; bases unmatched to any gene: 6. Germline V gene sequence: CDR1 LGHDT, CDR2 YNNKEL (reference sequence). The CDR3 is made up of 14 amino acids. Here the CDR3 DNA reads TGTGCCAGCAGCCAGACAGGGGGGGTAGGCGAGCAGTACTTC. It translates to CASSQTGGVGEQYF.

This clone was picked up a small number of times. The rearrangement uses TRBV19 and TRBJ1-2; TRBD1 matches 8 bases. Germline V gene sequence: CDR1 LNHDA, CDR2 SQIVND (reference sequence). The CDR3 length is 14 residues. Germline trimming cut 6 bases from V and 7 bases from J; bases unmatched to any gene: 10. The CDR3 DNA reads TGTGCCAGTAGCACGGACAGGGACGTAGTTGGCTACACCTTC. The encoded protein is CASSTDRDVVGYTF. Full variable domain (rest looked up from reference TRBV19 and TRBJ1-2): DGGITQSPKYLFRKEGQNVTLSCEQNLNHDAMYWYRQDPGQGLRLIYYSQIVNDFQKGDIAEGYSVSREKKESFPLTVTSAQKNPTAFYLCASSTDRDVVGYTFGSGTRLTVV.

V and J are TRBV3-1 (or the pseudogene TRBV3-2) and TRBJ1-3; the match to TRBD1 covers 10 bases. The CDR3 has 15 amino acids. Looked up from germline, CDR1 is LGHDT and CDR2 is YNNKEL (reference sequence). J lost 2 bases, V lost 4 bases, and 2 bases had no gene match. CDR3 region: CASSRQGAPGNTIYF. For the CDR3, the DNA is TGTGCCAGCAGCCGACAGGGGGCACCTGGAAACACCATATATTTT.

The sample holds a few counts of this clone. The chain combines TRBV6-5 with TRBJ1-2, with TRBD1 matching 9 bases. The CDR3 extends over 14 amino acids. V shed 5 bases, J shed 4 bases, and the junction held 5 bases outside the gene matches. Germline V gene data show CDR1 as MNHEY and CDR2 as SVGAGI. CDR3 coding DNA: TGTGCCAGCAGTCGCACAGGGGGCAGCTATGGCTACACCTTC. The encoded protein is CASSRTGGSYGYTF.